The 2 T cell receptor beta chains given below trace back to one sample, sequenced in a study of identical twins. TCRdb itself ran the 5' RACE reads through MiXCR, one entry per CDR3 protein. The sample records 300,000 or so distinct CDR3 sequences, just under 9.5% being singletons. These data were also reused for a study on yellow fever vaccine responses in identical twins.

The sequenced sample consisted of CD8+ T cells sorted from blood. These receptors all come from a woman aged 18-29 years in good health.

The sample holds a few counts of this clonotype. This rearrangement joins TRBV4-2 to TRBJ2-3; D is possibly TRBD2 (6 bases). Per germline, CDR1 LGHNA and CDR2 YNFKEQ. The CDR3 spans 13 residues. The germline V and J ends were trimmed by 5 bases and 10 bases, with 16 bases remaining between them. The CDR3 is CASSDPGTSAQYF. CDR3 coding DNA: TGTGCCAGCAGCGACCCGGGGACTTCCGCGCAGTATTTT.

This clonotype came up a few times. This sequence joins TRBV20-1 and TRBJ2-1; possibly TRBD2 for D (6 bases). Looked up from germline, CDR1 is DFQATT and CDR2 is SNEGSKA (reference sequence). V lost 3 bases and J lost 4, with 13 bases in between. The CDR3 sequence is 14 residues long. CDR3 residues: CSASLSGQYNEQFF. In DNA, the CDR3 is TGCAGTGCTAGTCTTAGCGGACAATACAATGAGCAGTTCTTC.